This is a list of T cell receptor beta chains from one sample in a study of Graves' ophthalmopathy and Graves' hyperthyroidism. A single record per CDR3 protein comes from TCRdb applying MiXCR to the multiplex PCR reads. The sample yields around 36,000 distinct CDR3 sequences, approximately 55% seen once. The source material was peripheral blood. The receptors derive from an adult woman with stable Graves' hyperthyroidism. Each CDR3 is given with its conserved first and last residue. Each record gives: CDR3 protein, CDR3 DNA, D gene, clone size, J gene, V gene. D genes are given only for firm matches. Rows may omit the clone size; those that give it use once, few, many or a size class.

cdr3_aa: CAISTIGELFF; cdr3_nt: TGTGCCATCTCAACGATAGGGGAGCTGTTTTTT; d_call: -; clone_size: -; j_call: TRBJ2-2; v_call: TRBV7-9
cdr3_aa: CASKRQEADGYTF; cdr3_nt: TGTGCCAGCAAAAGACAGGAGGCGGATGGCTACACCTTC; d_call: -; clone_size: many; j_call: TRBJ1-2; v_call: TRBV2
cdr3_aa: CASSPLAGNYEQYF; cdr3_nt: TGTGCCAGCAGTCCCCTAGCGGGGAACTACGAGCAGTACTTC; d_call: TRBD2; clone_size: many; j_call: TRBJ2-7; v_call: TRBV28
cdr3_aa: CATSADPRMNTEAFF; cdr3_nt: TGTGCCACCAGTGCCGATCCCCGTATGAACACTGAAGCTTTCTTT; d_call: -; clone_size: -; j_call: TRBJ1-1; v_call: TRBV24-1
cdr3_aa: CASNPGGPDTEAFF; cdr3_nt: TGTGCCAGCAACCCAGGGGGCCCGGACACTGAAGCTTTCTTT; d_call: TRBD1; clone_size: many; j_call: TRBJ1-1; v_call: TRBV12-3/TRBV12-4
cdr3_aa: CSVDRDGSNTEAFF; cdr3_nt: TGCAGCGTTGACAGGGACGGCTCGAACACTGAAGCTTTCTTT; d_call: -; clone_size: -; j_call: TRBJ1-1; v_call: TRBV29-1
cdr3_aa: CVSRGTGAGSTTYF; cdr3_nt: TGTGTCAGCAGAGGCACAGGGGCTGGAAGCACCACATATTTT; d_call: TRBD1; clone_size: -; j_call: TRBJ1-3; v_call: TRBV2
cdr3_aa: CASSVEPGNTDTFF; cdr3_nt: TGTGCCAGCAGCGTAGAACCAGGGAACACTGACACTTTCTTT; d_call: -; clone_size: -; j_call: TRBJ1-1; v_call: TRBV7-9
cdr3_aa: CASSLDAYEQYF; cdr3_nt: TGCGCCAGCAGCCTGGATGCCTACGAGCAGTACTTC; d_call: -; clone_size: many; j_call: TRBJ2-7; v_call: TRBV5-1
cdr3_aa: CAIRQEPNEKLFF; cdr3_nt: TGTGCCATCCGACAGGAGCCTAATGAAAAACTGTTTTTT; d_call: -; clone_size: many; j_call: TRBJ1-4; v_call: TRBV10-3
cdr3_aa: CASSPGPNYEQYF; cdr3_nt: TGTGCCAGCAGCCCGGGACCTAACTACGAGCAGTACTTC; d_call: -; clone_size: -; j_call: TRBJ2-7; v_call: TRBV7-9
cdr3_aa: CSVVRDTEAFF; cdr3_nt: TGCAGCGTTGTCCGGGACACTGAAGCTTTCTTT; d_call: -; clone_size: -; j_call: TRBJ1-1; v_call: TRBV20-1
cdr3_aa: CATREAGETQYF; cdr3_nt: TGTGCCACCAGGGAAGCGGGAGAGACCCAGTACTTC; d_call: -; clone_size: many; j_call: TRBJ2-5; v_call: TRBV15
cdr3_aa: CASSEALGGRSSYEQYF; cdr3_nt: TGTGCCAGCAGTGAAGCGTTGGGGGGCCGGAGCTCCTACGAGCAGTACTTC; d_call: -; clone_size: medium-sized; j_call: TRBJ2-7; v_call: TRBV2
cdr3_aa: CSVDQGPYEQYF; cdr3_nt: TGCAGCGTGGACCAGGGCCCCTACGAGCAGTACTTC; d_call: -; clone_size: -; j_call: TRBJ2-7; v_call: TRBV29-1
cdr3_aa: CAISNRSKYTNTEAFF; cdr3_nt: TGTGCCATCAGTAACCGCAGTAAATATACGAACACTGAAGCTTTCTTT; d_call: -; clone_size: -; j_call: TRBJ1-1; v_call: TRBV10-3
cdr3_aa: CASSIVRQGLTGAFF; cdr3_nt: TGTGCCAGTAGTATTGTTCGACAGGGGCTCACTGGAGCTTTCTTT; d_call: TRBD1; clone_size: -; j_call: TRBJ1-1; v_call: TRBV19
cdr3_aa: CSARIETSGYSYEQYF; cdr3_nt: TGCAGTGCTAGAATAGAGACTAGCGGCTACTCCTACGAGCAGTACTTC; d_call: TRBD2; clone_size: -; j_call: TRBJ2-7; v_call: TRBV20-1
cdr3_aa: CSPQGAMDTEAFF; cdr3_nt: TGCAGTCCCCAGGGGGCAATGGACACTGAAGCTTTCTTT; d_call: TRBD1; clone_size: few; j_call: TRBJ1-1; v_call: TRBV20-1
cdr3_aa: CSVAQGDRLNTEAFF; cdr3_nt: TGCAGCGTTGCCCAGGGGGACAGGTTGAACACTGAAGCTTTCTTT; d_call: TRBD1; clone_size: few; j_call: TRBJ1-1; v_call: TRBV29-1
cdr3_aa: CASLGGQNEKLFF; cdr3_nt: TGTGCCAGCCTTGGGGGACAAAATGAAAAACTGTTTTTT; d_call: -; clone_size: medium-sized; j_call: TRBJ1-4; v_call: TRBV2
cdr3_aa: CSAREPGLVLTYEQYF; cdr3_nt: TGCAGTGCTAGAGAGCCGGGACTTGTTCTTACCTACGAGCAGTACTTC; d_call: -; clone_size: many; j_call: TRBJ2-7; v_call: TRBV20-1
cdr3_aa: CASSSFWLAQDTGELFF; cdr3_nt: TGTGCCAGCAGCTCCTTTTGGCTAGCGCAGGACACCGGGGAGCTGTTTTTT; d_call: -; clone_size: -; j_call: TRBJ2-2; v_call: TRBV9
cdr3_aa: CATRTGGYEQYF; cdr3_nt: TGTGCCACCCGGACAGGGGGCTACGAGCAGTACTTC; d_call: TRBD1; clone_size: -; j_call: TRBJ2-7; v_call: TRBV10-3
cdr3_aa: CAGQRGAQETQYF; cdr3_nt: TGTGCCGGACAACGCGGGGCCCAAGAGACCCAGTACTTC; d_call: -; clone_size: -; j_call: TRBJ2-5; v_call: TRBV2